The 22 T cell receptor beta chains reported below all come from one sample, sequenced in a study of PD-1 blockade in classical Hodgkin lymphoma. The time point denotes: cycle 4 day 1 (C4D1), after more than 5 weeks of nivolumab. Patients all relapsed after autologous stem cell transplantation, and there was variation in brentuximab vedotin exposure. TCRdb's table, derived via immunoSEQ multiplex PCR, lists solely in-frame clones and lacks some. The data show over 50,000 clones, with roughly 85% seen just once and roughly 8.8% held by the top ten. Specimen: peripheral blood mononuclear cells (PBMCs), collected before the fourth cycle of nivolumab. The receptors derive from a human donor with classical Hodgkin lymphoma.

This sequence joins TRBV6-1 and TRBJ1-5; TRBD1 matches at 8 bases. The ends lost 5 bases at V and 1 base at J; junction bases unmatched: 4. The CDR3 loop spans 15 amino acids. CDR1 and CDR2 from the germline V gene are MNHNS and SASEGT. The CDR3 region is CASSTRQGSNQPQHF. CDR3 DNA sequence: TGTGCCAGCAGTACCAGACAGGGGAGCAATCAGCCCCAGCATTTT.

This sequence joins TRBV27 and TRBJ1-6; D ambiguous. The CDR3 runs to 14 residues. The germline V gene encodes CDR1 MNHEY and CDR2 SMNVEV (reference sequence). The V and J ends lost 3 bases and 13 bases respectively, with 16 bases between them. The CDR3 sequence is CASSFSRRLSPLHF. The CDR3 DNA is TGTGCCAGCAGTTTTTCGCGAAGGTTGAGCCCCCTCCACTTT.

V usage is TRBV7-9 and J usage is TRBJ1-1; perhaps TRBD1 as D (6 bases). This CDR3 contains 17 residues. Germline V CDR1 and CDR2: SEHNR, FQNEAQ (reference sequence). V shed 4 bases and J shed 2 bases, with 20 bases lying between them. Here the CDR3 reads CASSSRGSGSLNTEAFF. In DNA, the CDR3 is TGTGCCAGCAGCTCGAGGGGGTCGGGCAGCCTTAACACTGAAGCTTTCTTT.

The chain is built from TRBV2 and TRBJ2-7; D not certain. Trimming cost V 5 bases and J 2 bases, with 13 bases left between them. The CDR3 runs 14 residues. The germline gives CDR1 SNHLY, CDR2 FYNNEI. This CDR3 reads CASSRQTGTYEQYF. The CDR3 coding sequence is TGTGCCAGCAGTCGACAAACTGGCACCTACGAGCAGTACTTC.

This clone was counted once. This chain joins TRBV7-9 and TRBJ2-2, with 7 bases aligning to TRBD2. Trimming cost V 5 bases and J 3 bases; bases outside gene matches: 9. From germline, CDR1 is SEHNR and CDR2 FQNEAQ (reference sequence). The CDR3 consists of 16 residues. The CDR3 sequence is CASSRLGAGDTGELFF. The CDR3 region has the DNA TGTGCCAGCAGCCGCTTAGGGGCGGGGGACACCGGGGAGCTGTTTTTT.

The chain is built from TRBV19 and TRBJ2-2; D possibly corresponds to TRBD1 (7 bases). Trimming took 4 bases from V and 6 from J, leaving 9 bases between them. The CDR3 has 13 amino acids. Germline CDR1 is LNHDA and CDR2 is SQIVND (reference sequence). CDR3 coding DNA: TGTGCCAGTAGTACCAGGGGGGCCGGGGAGCTGTTTTTT. It is translated as CASSTRGAGELFF.

This chain uses TRBV5-1 with TRBJ1-5; D might be TRBD1 (6 bases). Germline lookup yields CDR1 SGHRS and CDR2 YFSETQ. This CDR3 region has 14 residues. Trimming took off 4 bases at V and 4 bases at J, with 12 bases between the two ends. The chain's CDR3 is CASSPEGGNQPQHF. CDR3 in DNA: TGCGCCAGCAGCCCGGAGGGGGGGAATCAGCCCCAGCATTTT.

This clone was seen more than once but under ten times. The rearrangement uses TRBV5-1 and TRBJ1-5; D not resolved. From germline, CDR1 is SGHRS and CDR2 YFSETQ. The V end was cut by 0 bases, the J end by 7 bases, with 11 bases between. The CDR3 length is 14 residues. The CDR3 nucleotides read TGCGCCAGCAGCTTGGAAGGGTTCGAACAGCCCCAGCATTTT. It yields the protein CASSLEGFEQPQHF.

The chain combines TRBV11-2 with TRBJ2-7; 7 nucleotides line up with TRBD2. The ends lost 1 base at V and 2 bases at J; junction bases unmatched: 2. From germline, CDR1 is SGHAT and CDR2 FQNNGV. This CDR3 comprises 14 residues. The CDR3, as DNA: TGTGCCAGCAGCTTAGGGGGGGGGACCTACGAGCAGTACTTC. The encoded protein is CASSLGGGTYEQYF.

J is TRBJ1-2 and V is TRBV30; tentative D call: TRBD1 (5 bases). Deletions cut 3 bases from V and 2 bases from J, with 16 bases between. The CDR3 totals 15 residues. Germline V gene lookup returns CDR1 GTSNPN and CDR2 SVGIG (reference sequence). The CDR3 loop is CAWSLSGAENYGYTF. CDR3 in DNA: TGTGCCTGGAGCCTCAGCGGGGCCGAAAACTATGGCTACACCTTC.

The chain employs TRBV7-2 and TRBJ2-5, with 8 bases that match TRBD2. CDR3 length: 17 amino acids. The ends lost 3 bases at V and 5 bases at J; junction bases unmatched: 14. CDR1 is SGHTA and CDR2 is FQGNSA in the germline V gene. The chain's CDR3 is CASSFPASGRRGETQYF. In DNA, the CDR3 is TGTGCCAGCAGCTTTCCCGCTAGCGGGCGGAGAGGGGAGACCCAGTACTTC.

This sequence joins TRBV7-6 and TRBJ2-1; TRBD2 aligns across 8 bases. Germline CDR1 and CDR2: SGHVS and FNYEAQ. The J segment lost 0 bases and the V segment lost 6 bases, leaving 7 bases of the junction unmatched. This CDR3 spans 16 amino acids. The CDR3 loop reads CASSRTSPSSYNEQFF. The CDR3 DNA is TGTGCCAGCAGTCGGACTAGCCCAAGCTCCTACAATGAGCAGTTCTTC.

The gene calls are TRBV7-8 and TRBJ1-3; D not resolved. The germline V gene encodes CDR1 SGHVS and CDR2 FQNEAQ. The CDR3 is 13 amino acids. The V gene lost 2 bases and the J gene lost 11 bases, with 13 bases spanning the gap. The CDR3 DNA reads as TGTGCCAGCAGCTTAATACAGTCCGGCGCCATATATTTT. Amino acids: CASSLIQSGAIYF.

On this clone: Within the sample, other DNA sequences also encode this same CDR3. V and J are TRBV6-5 and TRBJ1-4; TRBD1 is a possible D gene (6 bases). The germline gives CDR1 MNHEY, CDR2 SVGAGI. Trimming left V 0 bases short and J 3 bases short, with 8 bases between. This CDR3 region has 15 residues. CDR3 in amino acids: CASSYSGGSNEKLFF. The CDR3 nucleotides read TGTGCCAGCAGTTACTCAGGGGGTTCTAATGAAAAACTGTTTTTT.

Only a few counts were recorded for this clone. CDR3 sequence reads: CASSEGTGDGYEQYF. The CDR3 DNA follows: TGTGCCAGCAGCGAAGGGACAGGGGATGGGTACGAGCAGTACTTC. This chain joins TRBV21-1 and TRBJ2-7; TRBD1 is the table's D call and was not checked against the DNA. TRBV21-1 is flagged as a pseudogene. The CDR3 is made up of 15 amino acids.

This chain links TRBV4-1 with TRBJ2-3; 7 nucleotides agree with TRBD1. Trimming removed 0 bases from V and 5 bases from J; junction bases left unmatched: 8. This CDR3 has 16 residues. The germline gives CDR1 MGHRA, CDR2 YSYEKL. The CDR3 coding sequence is TGCGCCAGCAGCCAAGAACTCGATACAGGGGAAGATACGCAGTATTTT. This encodes CASSQELDTGEDTQYF.

J is TRBJ1-4 and V is TRBV5-1; a possible D gene is TRBD1 (5 bases). CDR3 size: 14 residues. Germline CDR1 and CDR2: SGHRS and YFSETQ. Trimming took 3 bases from V and 8 from J, leaving 14 bases between them. The DNA for the CDR3 is TGCGCCAGCAGCTCGGGACGCCCGGAGGAAAAACTGTTTTTT. The encoded protein is CASSSGRPEEKLFF. The full variable domain, rest sourced from reference TRBV5-1 and TRBJ1-4, is KAGVTQTPRYLIKTRGQQVTLSCSPISGHRSVSWYQQTPGQGLQFLFEYFSETQRNKGNFPGRFSGRQFSNSRSEMNVSTLELGDSALYLCASSSGRPEEKLFFGSGTQLSVL.

The chain combines TRBV2 with TRBJ2-2, with TRBD2 matching over 7 bases. The CDR3 loop spans 15 amino acids. With V trimmed by 3 bases and J by 4 bases, 5 bases remained unmatched. The germline V gene encodes CDR1 SNHLY and CDR2 FYNNEI. This CDR3 is CASSEVGGATGELFF. In DNA form, the CDR3 reads TGTGCCAGCAGTGAGGTGGGAGGGGCCACCGGGGAGCTGTTTTTT.

This clone was detected a few times. The J gene is TRBJ1-1, the V gene TRBV10-1, with D perhaps matching TRBD1 (6 bases). CDR1 WNHNN and CDR2 SYGVQD come from the germline V gene (reference sequence). V was trimmed by 2 bases and J by 1 base, leaving 8 bases between them. This CDR3 is 14 amino acids long. The chain's CDR3 is CASSERGENTEAFF. The CDR3 bases are TGCGCCAGCAGTGAGAGGGGGGAGAACACTGAAGCTTTCTTT.

This clone was counted once. The genes are TRBV11-2 and TRBJ1-4; D not resolved. Germline V gene sequence: CDR1 SGHAT, CDR2 FQNNGV. Trimming removed 0 bases from V and 7 bases from J, with 12 bases in between. CDR3 length: 15 amino acids. The CDR3 DNA sequence: TGTGCCAGCAGCTTAGATTTGGGGTGGAGTGAAAAACTGTTTTTT. Translating it yields CASSLDLGWSEKLFF.

This chain uses TRBV15 with TRBJ1-1, with 11 bases matching TRBD1. V gave up 3 bases and J gave up 1 base; unmatched junction bases: 1. The CDR3 length is 15 residues. From germline, CDR1 is LNHNV and CDR2 YYDKDF (reference sequence). The CDR3 DNA is TGTGCCACCAGCAGGGACAGGGGGCCGAACACTGAAGCTTTCTTT. This encodes CATSRDRGPNTEAFF.

The rearrangement uses TRBV27 and TRBJ2-1, with D maybe TRBD2 (5 bases). Germline V gene lookup returns CDR1 MNHEY and CDR2 SMNVEV (reference sequence). V was cut by 7 bases and J by 4 bases, with 14 bases left in between. The CDR3 sequence is 14 residues long. The chain's CDR3 is CASMRVGVYNEQFF. The DNA for the CDR3 is TGTGCCAGCATGCGGGTTGGGGTGTACAATGAGCAGTTCTTC.